Shown below are 27 T cell receptor beta chains from a single sample sequenced in a study of T cell responses to AZD1222 COVID-19 vaccine. Data came from immunoSEQ multiplex PCR; TCRdb stores just in-frame clones and leaves some out. The sample includes 100,000 to 120,000 clones, 89% seen only once; the top ten take roughly 3%. This specimen was peripheral blood, taken on day 0 of MenACWY control vaccination. The receptors were gathered from an adult in good health.

This clone was seen only once. The chain is built from TRBV5-6 and TRBJ1-1; a weak D match, TRBD1 (6 bases). Trimming took 4 bases from V and 2 from J, leaving 9 bases between them. Germline loops: CDR1 SGHDT, CDR2 YYEEEE. The CDR3 contains 13 residues. The CDR3 loop is CASSGTHNTEAFF. CDR3 in DNA: TGTGCCAGCAGCGGGACACACAACACTGAAGCTTTCTTT.

The chain couples TRBV7-3 to TRBJ2-3; 10 bases match TRBD2. The CDR3 length is 15 residues. V lost 3 bases, J lost 2 bases, and 2 bases stayed unmatched. Germline loops: CDR1 SGHTA, CDR2 FQGTGA. The CDR3 reads CASSFSGGSTDTQYF. The CDR3 DNA reads TGTGCCAGCAGCTTTAGCGGGGGGTCCACAGATACGCAGTATTTT. Variable domain in full (rest from reference TRBV7-3 and TRBJ2-3): GAGVSQTPSNKVTEKGKYVELRCDPISGHTALYWYRQSLGQGPEFLIYFQGTGAADDSGLPNDRFFAVRPEGSVSTLKIQRTERGDSAVYLCASSFSGGSTDTQYFGPGTRLTVL.

The chain joins TRBV19 to TRBJ2-5, with 7 bases fitting TRBD2. The CDR3 covers 13 residues. Germline CDR1 is LNHDA and CDR2 is SQIVND (reference sequence). Losses at the gene ends were 3 bases for V and 5 bases for J; bases not matched to a gene: 3. The CDR3 sequence: CASSINGGETQYF. The CDR3 nucleotides are TGTGCCAGTAGTATCAACGGGGGGGAGACCCAGTACTTC. The full variable domain, in which reference TRBV19 and TRBJ2-5 provide the parts outside the CDR3, is DGGITQSPKYLFRKEGQNVTLSCEQNLNHDAMYWYRQDPGQGLRLIYYSQIVNDFQKGDIAEGYSVSREKKESFPLTVTSAQKNPTAFYLCASSINGGETQYFGPGTRLLVL.

The chain recombines TRBV5-4 with TRBJ1-1; D perhaps matches TRBD1 (5 bases). The V end lost 4 bases, the J end lost 7 bases, and 14 bases lay between the germline ends. The germline V gene encodes CDR1 SGHNT and CDR2 YYREEE (reference sequence). The CDR3 length is 13 residues. The CDR3 nucleotides read TGTGCCAGCAGCGGAGACAGAGATCTTGAAGCTTTCTTT. Residues: CASSGDRDLEAFF. Filled out from reference TRBV5-4 and TRBJ1-1, the complete variable domain reads ETGVTQSPTHLIKTRGQQVTLRCSSQSGHNTVSWYQQALGQGPQFIFQYYREEENGRGNFPPRFSGLQFPNYSSELNVNALELDDSALYLCASSGDRDLEAFFGQGTRLTVV.

The gene calls are TRBV20-1 and TRBJ1-2, with 7 bases that match TRBD1. CDR1 and CDR2 from the germline V gene are DFQATT and SNEGSKA (reference sequence). The CDR3 length is 11 residues. V lost 6 bases and J lost 8; bases outside the gene matches: 6. CDR3 loop: CSAPMTGGYTF. The CDR3 DNA is TGCAGTGCCCCTATGACAGGGGGCTACACCTTC.

The rearrangement joins TRBV27 to TRBJ1-5; D not certain. This CDR3 spans 14 amino acids. In germline, CDR1 is MNHEY, CDR2 SMNVEV (reference sequence). Trimming took 1 base from V and 5 from J, leaving 9 bases between them. CDR3 coding DNA: TGTGCCAGCAGTTTATTCAGGAGCGATCAGCCCCAGCATTTT. This codes for CASSLFRSDQPQHF.

The chain's CDR3 is CASSLGPSVYEQYF. The CDR3 DNA reads as TGCGCCAGCAGCTTGGGGCCCAGCGTCTACGAGCAGTACTTC. This chain joins TRBV5-1 and TRBJ2-7; D remains unclear. V dropped 0 bases and J dropped 3 bases, with 10 bases sitting between them. Germline V gives CDR1 SGHRS, CDR2 YFSETQ. This CDR3 contains 14 residues. The complete variable domain, with remaining parts taken from reference TRBV5-1 and TRBJ2-7, reads KAGVTQTPRYLIKTRGQQVTLSCSPISGHRSVSWYQQTPGQGLQFLFEYFSETQRNKGNFPGRFSGRQFSNSRSEMNVSTLELGDSALYLCASSLGPSVYEQYFGPGTRLTVT.

The rearrangement uses TRBV4-3 and TRBJ1-4; D not certain. There are 13 residues in the CDR3. Trimming cost V 3 bases and J 8 bases, with 10 bases left between them. Per germline, CDR1 LGHNA and CDR2 YSLEER. CDR3 nucleotide sequence: TGCGCCAGCAGCCAGGAAGGGTGGGAAAAACTGTTTTTT. It translates to CASSQEGWEKLFF.

This clone was seen a handful of times. The chain combines TRBV4-3 with TRBJ1-3; 7 bases are shared with TRBD1. Germline CDR1 LGHNA, CDR2 YSLEER. V gave up 0 bases and J gave up 4 bases; unmatched junction bases: 9. The CDR3 consists of 17 residues. The CDR3 protein is CASSQDGQVLGGNTIYF. The CDR3 coding sequence is TGCGCCAGCAGCCAAGACGGACAGGTTCTAGGGGGAAACACCATATATTTT.

The J gene is TRBJ1-5, the V gene TRBV27, with a weak D call TRBD1 (6 bases). CDR3 length equals 14 residues. Germline assignment: CDR1 MNHEY and CDR2 SMNVEV (reference sequence). The V end was cut by 5 bases, the J end by 5 bases, with 13 bases between. CDR3 sequence (DNA): TGTGCCAGCAGTCCTGCCGGGACACATCAGCCCCAGCATTTT. Translating it yields CASSPAGTHQPQHF.

CDR3 sequence reads: CASSPRDRERHGYTF. The DNA of the CDR3 is TGTGCCAGCTCACCACGAGACAGGGAACGTCATGGCTACACCTTC. The chain is built from TRBV18 and TRBJ1-2, with 7 bases aligning to TRBD1. From germline, CDR1 is KGHSH and CDR2 LQKENI. The CDR3 is 15 residues long. Germline trimming cut 1 base from V and 6 bases from J; bases unmatched to any gene: 8.

The gene calls are TRBV11-3 and TRBJ2-3; TRBD1 agrees at 7 bases. After removal of 6 bases from V and 1 base from J, the junction contained 4 bases not matched to a gene. CDR3 size: 14 residues. Germline CDR1 reads SGHNT; CDR2 reads YENEEA. The DNA for the CDR3 is TGTGCCAGCAGGTCCGGACAGGGCACAGATACGCAGTATTTT. It codes for CASRSGQGTDTQYF. Full variable domain (outside the CDR3, taken from reference TRBV11-3 and TRBJ2-3): EAGVVQSPRYKIIEKKQPVAFWCNPISGHNTLYWYLQNLGQGPELLIRYENEEAVDDSQLPKDRFSAERLKGVDSTLKIQPAELGDSAVYLCASRSGQGTDTQYFGPGTRLTVL.

This chain joins TRBV28 and TRBJ1-2; the D gene is possibly TRBD1 (6 bases). This CDR3 is built from 14 residues. CDR1 and CDR2 (germline): MDHEN, SYDVKM. V lost 5 bases, J lost 4 bases, and 14 bases lay in between. CDR3 DNA: TGTGCCAGCAGTGTTTCAGGGGCGAGCTATGGCTACACCTTC. Protein: CASSVSGASYGYTF.

The chain links TRBV5-1 to TRBJ2-5; D not certain. This CDR3 comprises 15 residues. Between the trimmed V and J ends, which lost 2 bases and 2 bases, there was a span of 13 bases. The germline CDR1 and CDR2 sequences are SGHRS and YFSETQ. CDR3 DNA: TGCGCCAGCAGCTTAATCTCCATTTCACAAGAGACCCAGTACTTC. Encoded protein: CASSLISISQETQYF.

This rearrangement joins TRBV10-1 to TRBJ1-1, with TRBD1 matching over 7 bases. The CDR3 runs to 14 residues. Germline V gene sequence: CDR1 WNHNN, CDR2 SYGVQD (reference sequence). V lost 5 bases and J lost 4; bases outside the gene matches: 7. CDR3 sequence: CASSFDRETTEAFF. Here the CDR3 DNA reads TGCGCCAGCAGTTTTGACAGGGAGACCACTGAAGCTTTCTTT.

CDR3: CASKGAGGGGELFF. CDR3 in DNA: TGTGCCAGCAAGGGAGCGGGGGGCGGCGGGGAGCTGTTTTTT. The rearrangement links TRBV28 to TRBJ2-2; 9 nucleotides line up with TRBD2. V was clipped by 7 bases and J by 7 bases; unmatched bases: 7. This CDR3 has 14 residues. Germline loops: CDR1 MDHEN, CDR2 SYDVKM.

The rearrangement uses TRBV5-4 and TRBJ2-1, with a tentative D call TRBD2 (6 bases). Trimming removed 5 bases from V and 5 bases from J, with 11 bases in between. The CDR3 contains 13 residues. Germline V gene sequence: CDR1 SGHNT, CDR2 YYREEE (reference sequence). CDR3 coding DNA: TGTGCCAGCAGGGTCACGGGGGACAATGAGCAGTTCTTC. This codes for CASRVTGDNEQFF. Based on the CDR3 plus reference TRBV5-4 and TRBJ2-1, the full variable domain is ETGVTQSPTHLIKTRGQQVTLRCSSQSGHNTVSWYQQALGQGPQFIFQYYREEENGRGNFPPRFSGLQFPNYSSELNVNALELDDSALYLCASRVTGDNEQFFGPGTRLTVL.

The chain joins TRBV19 to TRBJ1-2, with D perhaps matching TRBD1 (5 bases). The CDR3 consists of 16 residues. Germline V gene sequence: CDR1 LNHDA, CDR2 SQIVND (reference sequence). The germline V and J ends were trimmed by 2 bases and 6 bases, with 19 bases remaining between them. CDR3 bases: TGTGCCAGTAGTATAACGGGGCGAGAACAAGCGGATGGCTACACCTTC. Protein product: CASSITGREQADGYTF.

V usage is TRBV11-2 and J usage is TRBJ2-7; TRBD2 is a possible D gene (5 bases). V dropped 5 bases and J dropped 4 bases, with 12 bases sitting between them. The germline V gene has CDR1 SGHAT and CDR2 FQNNGV. The CDR3 loop spans 13 amino acids. The CDR3: CASSPGSSYEQYF. CDR3 nucleotides: TGTGCCAGCAGCCCGGGGTCGAGTTACGAGCAGTACTTC.

The chain links TRBV27 to TRBJ1-1; a possible D gene is TRBD1 (5 bases). The CDR3 has 15 residues. Germline loops: CDR1 MNHEY, CDR2 SMNVEV (reference sequence). V was shortened by 5 bases and J by 6 bases, with 19 bases between the two germline ends. CDR3 nucleotides: TGTGCCAGCAGTCCTCGGTCGGGGGGGAGGGCTGAAGCTTTCTTT. Its translation: CASSPRSGGRAEAFF.

The rearrangement joins TRBV27 to TRBJ1-5; TRBD1 matches 7 bases. Germline trimming cut 8 bases from V and 10 bases from J; bases unmatched to any gene: 8. From germline, CDR1 is MNHEY and CDR2 SMNVEV (reference sequence). This CDR3 is 12 amino acids long. The CDR3, as DNA: TGTGCCAGCGGGCAGGGGGATCGACCCCAGCATTTT. As protein: CASGQGDRPQHF.

The chain is built from TRBV19 and TRBJ2-1; 9 bases map to TRBD2. CDR1 is LNHDA and CDR2 is SQIVND in the germline V gene (reference sequence). V dropped 3 bases and J dropped 0; count of bases not matched to a gene: 6. The CDR3 covers 17 residues. Here the CDR3 reads CASSMTSGGLSYNEQFF. The CDR3 coding sequence is TGTGCCAGTAGTATGACTAGCGGAGGACTCTCCTACAATGAGCAGTTCTTC. Full variable domain (rest looked up from reference TRBV19 and TRBJ2-1): DGGITQSPKYLFRKEGQNVTLSCEQNLNHDAMYWYRQDPGQGLRLIYYSQIVNDFQKGDIAEGYSVSREKKESFPLTVTSAQKNPTAFYLCASSMTSGGLSYNEQFFGPGTRLTVL.

The J gene is TRBJ2-2, the V gene TRBV21-1; TRBD1, the D gene given by the table, was not confirmed from the DNA. TRBV21-1 represents a pseudogene. The CDR3 covers 17 residues. CDR3 sequence reads: CASSRDNGTGDTGELFF. The CDR3 region has the DNA TGTGCCAGCAGCAGAGATAATGGGACAGGGGACACCGGGGAGCTGTTTTTT.

The chain employs TRBV24-1 and TRBJ2-7; 9 bases fit TRBD1. This CDR3 comprises 15 residues. V lost 5 bases and J lost 3; bases outside the gene matches: 7. Looked up from germline, CDR1 is KGHDR and CDR2 is SFDVKD. CDR3 in DNA: TGTGCCACCAGTGCTACCGGGACAGGGATCTACGAGCAGTACTTC. Translation gives CATSATGTGIYEQYF.

The V and J genes are TRBV5-1 and TRBJ1-2, with 10 bases identical to TRBD1. The CDR3 is made up of 14 amino acids. J was trimmed by 7 bases and V by 0 bases; bases with no gene match: 3. Germline CDR1 is SGHRS and CDR2 is YFSETQ. CDR3 amino acids: CASSLGQGAAGYTF. The CDR3 nucleotides read TGCGCCAGCAGCTTGGGACAGGGGGCTGCTGGCTACACCTTC.

The chain couples TRBV4-2 to TRBJ1-4; a possible D gene is TRBD1 (6 bases). Germline assignment: CDR1 LGHNA and CDR2 YNFKEQ. The CDR3 loop spans 13 amino acids. Trimming took 4 bases from V and 8 from J, leaving 11 bases between them. The CDR3 nucleotides are TGTGCCAGCAGCCTCAGAGACAGGGAAAAACTGTTTTTT. Translated: CASSLRDREKLFF.

The rearrangement joins TRBV7-9 to TRBJ1-1, with D unresolved. In germline, CDR1 is SEHNR, CDR2 FQNEAQ (reference sequence). The CDR3 extends over 14 amino acids. V lost 1 base to trimming and J lost 4 bases, with 10 bases between them. CDR3 DNA: TGTGCCAGCAGCTTAGTGCAGCCTGTCACTGAAGCTTTCTTT. Translation: CASSLVQPVTEAFF.